This TCR beta chain was profiled in a study of blood T cell repertoires in COVID-19. V was cut by 0 bases and J by 11 bases, with 10 bases left in between. Germline V gene data show CDR1 as SGHKS and CDR2 as YYEKEE (reference sequence). CDR3 length equals 12 residues. Authors' processing steps: Amplifying reference gene primers gave estimates of nucleated cell counts. Measured with immunoSEQ multiplex PCR; TCRdb has only the in-frame clones, and not every one. V and J calls and clone size are those listed in that table; D and trimming were worked out from the DNA. The table includes around 59,000 clones, around 67% detected once.

The sample consisted of peripheral blood. The chain combines TRBV5-5 with TRBJ2-3; D gene ambiguous. The sequence was obtained from a woman in her forties or fifties with active or convalescent COVID-19. CDR3 coding DNA: TGTGCCAGCAGCTTGGCCCTTCTCGGGCAGTATTTT. Its protein is CASSLALLGQYF.